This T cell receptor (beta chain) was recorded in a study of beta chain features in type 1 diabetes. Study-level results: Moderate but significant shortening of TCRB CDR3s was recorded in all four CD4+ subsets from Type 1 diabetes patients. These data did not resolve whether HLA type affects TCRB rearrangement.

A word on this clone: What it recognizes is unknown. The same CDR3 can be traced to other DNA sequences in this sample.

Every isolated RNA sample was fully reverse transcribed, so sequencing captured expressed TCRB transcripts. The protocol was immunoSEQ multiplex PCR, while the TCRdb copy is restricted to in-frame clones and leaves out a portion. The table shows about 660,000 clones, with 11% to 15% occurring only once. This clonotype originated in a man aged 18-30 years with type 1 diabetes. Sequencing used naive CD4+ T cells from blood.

In DNA, the CDR3 is TGCAGCGTTGAGGAACAGGGGGGTGGCTACACCTTC. Translating gives CSVEEQGGGYTF. This chain joins TRBV29-1 and TRBJ1-2; TRBD1 matches at 8 bases. Looked up from germline, CDR1 is SQVTM and CDR2 is ANQGSEA. The trim removed 3 bases at V and 7 bases at J, leaving 4 bases unmatched. The CDR3 has 12 amino acids.